This TCR beta chain is from a study of cytomegalovirus exposure and HLA in healthy donors. Study information: Later analysis reported that the approximately 120 validation repertoires shared the platform of the approximately 670 first-cohort repertoires.

Produced via immunoSEQ multiplex PCR; TCRdb's table is partial and in-frame only. This table has some 98,000 clones, roughly 90% appearing once. Findings and caveats of the study: In vitro, three CMV-associated chains proved specific for CMV antigens. There were over 150 TCR beta chains listed as cytomegalovirus-associated.

CDR1 is SGHDT and CDR2 is YYEEEE in the germline V gene. The CDR3 has 13 residues. The V end was cut by 2 bases, the J end by 1 base, with 6 bases between. Note on this clone: Its antigen is as yet unknown.

The genes are TRBV5-6 and TRBJ1-1; D is unclear. This clonotype originated in a man between 18 and 35 years old in good health and CMV-seropositive. Sequencing used PBMCs. The CDR3 DNA reads TGTGCCAGCAGCTTCAGGCCGAACACTGAAGCTTTCTTT. Amino acid sequence: CASSFRPNTEAFF. Drawing the rest from reference TRBV5-6 and TRBJ1-1, the complete variable domain is DAGVTQSPTHLIKTRGQQVTLRCSPKSGHDTVSWYQQALGQGPQFIFQYYEEEERQRGNFPDRFSGHQFPNYSSELNVNALLLGDSALYLCASSFRPNTEAFFGQGTRLTVV.